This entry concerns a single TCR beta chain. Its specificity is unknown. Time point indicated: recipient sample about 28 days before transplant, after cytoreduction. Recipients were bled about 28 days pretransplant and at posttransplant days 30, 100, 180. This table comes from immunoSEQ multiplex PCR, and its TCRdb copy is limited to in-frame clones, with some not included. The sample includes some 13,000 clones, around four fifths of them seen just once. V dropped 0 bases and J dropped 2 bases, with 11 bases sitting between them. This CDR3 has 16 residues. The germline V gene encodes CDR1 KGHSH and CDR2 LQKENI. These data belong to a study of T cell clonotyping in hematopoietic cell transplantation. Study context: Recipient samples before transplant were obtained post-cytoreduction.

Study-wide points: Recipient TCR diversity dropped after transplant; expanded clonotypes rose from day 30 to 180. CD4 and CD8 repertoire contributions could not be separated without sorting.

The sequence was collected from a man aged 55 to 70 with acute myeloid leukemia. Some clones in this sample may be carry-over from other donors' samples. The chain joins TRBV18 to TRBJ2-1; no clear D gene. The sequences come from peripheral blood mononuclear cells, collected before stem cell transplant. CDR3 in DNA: TGTGCCAGCTCACCACCTGGAAGACCGACCTACAATGAGCAGTTCTTC. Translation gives CASSPPGRPTYNEQFF.